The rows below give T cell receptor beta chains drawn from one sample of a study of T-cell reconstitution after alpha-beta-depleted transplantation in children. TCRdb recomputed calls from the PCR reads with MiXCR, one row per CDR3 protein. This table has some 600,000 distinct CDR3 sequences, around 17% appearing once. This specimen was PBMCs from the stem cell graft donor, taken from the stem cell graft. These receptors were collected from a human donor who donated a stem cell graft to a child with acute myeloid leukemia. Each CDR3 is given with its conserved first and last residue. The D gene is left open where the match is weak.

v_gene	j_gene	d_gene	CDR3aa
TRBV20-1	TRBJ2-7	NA	CSASVSSEWDEQYF
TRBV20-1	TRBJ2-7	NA	CSAIGRRSYEQYF
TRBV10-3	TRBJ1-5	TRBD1	CAISPGGVYDNQPQHF
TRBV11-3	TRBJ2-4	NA	CASSPRPGTKNIQYF
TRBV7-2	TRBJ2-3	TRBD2	CASSSGRGLVTDTQYF
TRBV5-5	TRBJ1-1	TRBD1	CASTPGAGGHTEAFF
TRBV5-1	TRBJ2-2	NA	CASSIGTVNTGELFF
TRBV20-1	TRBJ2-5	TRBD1	CSARGRQGSRQETQYF
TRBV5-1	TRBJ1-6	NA	CASSLDHITNNSPLHF
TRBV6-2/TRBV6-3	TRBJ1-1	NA	CASSSDSVTEAFF
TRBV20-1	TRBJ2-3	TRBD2	CSAGSGDSTHTQYF
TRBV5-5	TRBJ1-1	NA	CASTHMAQGPNPTAFF
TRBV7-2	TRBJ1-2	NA	CASSPPPGAYTF
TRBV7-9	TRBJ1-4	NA	CASSLDSQAEKLFF
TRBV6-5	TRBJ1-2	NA	CASSYREKGYGYTF